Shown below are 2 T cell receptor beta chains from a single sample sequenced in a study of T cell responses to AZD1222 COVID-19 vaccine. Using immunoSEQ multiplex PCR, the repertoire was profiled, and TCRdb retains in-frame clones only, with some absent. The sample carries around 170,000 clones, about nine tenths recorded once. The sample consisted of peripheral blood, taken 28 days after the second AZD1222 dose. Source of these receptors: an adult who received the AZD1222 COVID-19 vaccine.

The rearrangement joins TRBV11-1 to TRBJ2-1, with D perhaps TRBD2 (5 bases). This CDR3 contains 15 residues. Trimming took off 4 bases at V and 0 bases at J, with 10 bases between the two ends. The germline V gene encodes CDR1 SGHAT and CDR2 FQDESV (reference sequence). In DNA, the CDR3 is TGTGCCAGCAGCTCGATTGACTACTCCTACAATGAGCAGTTCTTC. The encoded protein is CASSSIDYSYNEQFF.

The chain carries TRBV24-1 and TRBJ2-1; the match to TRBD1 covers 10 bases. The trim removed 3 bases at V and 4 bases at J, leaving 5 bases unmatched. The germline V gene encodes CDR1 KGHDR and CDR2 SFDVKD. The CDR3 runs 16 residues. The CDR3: CATSDRGQGFYNEQFF. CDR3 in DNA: TGTGCCACCAGTGATAGGGGACAGGGGTTTTACAATGAGCAGTTCTTC.